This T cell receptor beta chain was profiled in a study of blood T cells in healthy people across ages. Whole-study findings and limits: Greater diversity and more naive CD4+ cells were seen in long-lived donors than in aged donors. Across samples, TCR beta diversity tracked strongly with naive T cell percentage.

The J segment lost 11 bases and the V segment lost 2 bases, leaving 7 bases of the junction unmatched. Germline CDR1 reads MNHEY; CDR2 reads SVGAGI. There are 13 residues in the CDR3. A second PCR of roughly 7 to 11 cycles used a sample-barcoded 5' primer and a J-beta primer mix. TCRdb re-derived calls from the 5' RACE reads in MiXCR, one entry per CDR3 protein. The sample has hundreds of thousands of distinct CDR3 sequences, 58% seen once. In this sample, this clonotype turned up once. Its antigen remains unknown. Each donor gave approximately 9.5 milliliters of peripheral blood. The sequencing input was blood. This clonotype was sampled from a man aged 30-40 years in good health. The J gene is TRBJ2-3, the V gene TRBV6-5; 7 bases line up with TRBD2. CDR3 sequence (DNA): TGTGCCAGCAGTTACATTTCCGGGGGGATGCAGTATTTT. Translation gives CASSYISGGMQYF.